Each of the 32 T cell receptor beta chains below was sequenced from the same sample in a study of vaccination and CD4 T cells after COVID-19. Their specific antigens are unknown. Sequencing of DNA taken from cultured CD4+ T cells relied on the Oncomine TCR Beta short-read assay. MiXCR was run by TCRdb on the PCR reads, yielding one entry per CDR3 protein. The top ten clones hold 24% of a sample with 10,000 to 15,000 distinct CDR3 sequences, more than 45% of them seen once. The treatment was: approximately nine-day PBMC culture with coronavirus spike peptide pools or control peptides (ViraFEST assay). The material sequenced was CD4+ T cells from blood, cultured in vitro. These receptor sequences come from a human donor who had recovered from COVID-19.

This clonotype was seen only a few times. The chain has TRBV6-1 and TRBJ1-2; 8 nucleotides align to TRBD1. Losses at the gene ends were 7 bases for V and 3 bases for J; bases not matched to a gene: 10. CDR3 length: 15 amino acids. Germline values: CDR1 MNHNS, CDR2 SASEGT. The CDR3 sequence: CASTRFRGQDYGYTF. The DNA of the CDR3 is TGTGCCAGCACGAGATTTAGGGGACAGGACTATGGCTACACCTTC.

In regard to this clonotype: The CDR3 ends on some other residue instead of the conserved phenylalanine or tryptophan, so this is likely a read error. V usage is TRBV6-1 and J usage is TRBJ2-5; weak D call: TRBD2 (6 bases). Germline loops: CDR1 MNHNS, CDR2 SASEGT. V dropped 6 bases and J dropped 5 bases, with 16 bases sitting between them. This CDR3 region has 14 residues. The chain's CDR3 is CASSDYLATETQYL. In DNA form, the CDR3 reads TGTGCCAGCAGCGATTATCTAGCGACGGAGACCCAGTACCTC.

This clonotype was detected only a few times. DNA of the CDR3: TGTGCCAGCAGTACTCTCCAGGGAACGATGCAGTTCTTC. Its protein is CASSTLQGTMQFF. J is TRBJ2-1 and V is TRBV6-1; the D gene is possibly TRBD1 (5 bases). The CDR3 covers 13 residues. Germline loops: CDR1 MNHNS, CDR2 SASEGT. Trimming removed 5 bases from V and 12 bases from J, with 17 bases in between.

This chain uses TRBV2 with TRBJ1-1; D gene unclear. The CDR3 loop spans 13 amino acids. Trimming removed 2 bases from V and 7 bases from J, with 11 bases in between. In germline, CDR1 is SNHLY, CDR2 FYNNEI. The DNA for the CDR3 is TGTGCCAGCAGTGAACTTGGGAGAAATGAAGCTTTCTTT. This encodes CASSELGRNEAFF. Variable domain in full (rest from reference TRBV2 and TRBJ1-1): EPEVTQTPSHQVTQMGQEVILRCVPISNHLYFYWYRQILGQKVEFLVSFYNNEISEKSEIFDDQFSVERPDGSNFTLKIRSTKLEDSAMYFCASSELGRNEAFFGQGTRLTVV.

V usage is TRBV6-2 or TRBV6-3 and J usage is TRBJ2-4, with D possibly matching TRBD2 (6 bases). CDR1 and CDR2 (germline): MNHEY, SVGEGT. The CDR3 contains 16 residues. V shed 0 bases and J shed 7 bases, with 16 bases lying between them. The CDR3 loop reads CASSYSKSSGENIQYF. DNA of the CDR3: TGTGCCAGCAGTTACTCGAAGTCCTCGGGGGAGAACATTCAGTACTTC.

The rearrangement joins TRBV20-1 to TRBJ2-1; D is ambiguous. V lost 4 bases and J 6 bases, leaving 28 bases between the germline ends. The CDR3 is made up of 18 amino acids. Germline assignment: CDR1 DFQATT and CDR2 SNEGSKA (reference sequence). This CDR3 is CSAISGKDGFFPSNEQFF. CDR3 nucleotides: TGCAGTGCTATCTCTGGTAAGGACGGCTTCTTCCCGTCCAATGAGCAGTTCTTC.

V is TRBV15 and J is TRBJ1-2; TRBD1 matches at 10 bases. From germline, CDR1 is LNHNV and CDR2 YYDKDF (reference sequence). The CDR3 runs 15 residues. Germline trimming cut 3 bases from V and 0 bases from J; bases unmatched to any gene: 1. The CDR3, as DNA: TGTGCCACCAGCAGGGGACAGGGGACTAACTATGGCTACACCTTC. It yields the protein CATSRGQGTNYGYTF.

V is TRBV7-9 and J is TRBJ1-2; the D gene is possibly TRBD1 (6 bases). Trimming took off 7 bases at V and 8 bases at J, with 23 bases between the two ends. The CDR3 consists of 15 residues. Germline CDR1 SEHNR, CDR2 FQNEAQ (reference sequence). The CDR3 DNA reads TGTGCCAGCACCTCCCCCCGCAGGGGAACTCGGGGCTACACCTTC. It yields the protein CASTSPRRGTRGYTF.

This sequence joins TRBV11-3 and TRBJ1-6; D call uncertain. CDR3 length: 15 amino acids. Trimming pared 4 bases from V and 8 bases from J, leaving 15 bases between. CDR1 SGHNT and CDR2 YENEEA come from the germline V gene. The CDR3 DNA follows: TGTGCCAGCAGCTCAAGCTTTATGGAGGATTCACCCCTCCACTTT. It specifies CASSSSFMEDSPLHF.

The chain is built from TRBV4-3 and TRBJ2-7; TRBD1 matches at 10 bases. V dropped 3 bases and J dropped 0; count of bases not matched to a gene: 14. The germline CDR1 and CDR2 sequences are LGHNA and YSLEER. The CDR3 contains 19 residues. The CDR3 spells CASSHYRAAGTGDSYEQYF. Here the CDR3 DNA reads TGCGCCAGCAGCCATTACCGGGCCGCCGGGACAGGGGACTCCTACGAGCAGTACTTC.

The chain employs TRBV30 and TRBJ2-7; 13 nucleotides match TRBD2. V shed 5 bases and J 12 bases; nucleotides not matched to a gene: 10. Per germline, CDR1 GTSNPN and CDR2 SVGIG (reference sequence). The CDR3 sequence is 13 residues long. The CDR3 loop is CAWETGTSGKGYF. The CDR3 DNA reads TGTGCCTGGGAGACCGGGACTAGCGGGAAGGGGTACTTC.

V usage is TRBV6-5 and J usage is TRBJ2-7, with 11 bases aligning to TRBD2. Trimming removed 4 bases from V and 7 bases from J; junction bases left unmatched: 9. This CDR3 is 15 amino acids long. Germline V gives CDR1 MNHEY, CDR2 SVGAGI. CDR3 in DNA: TGTGCCAGCAGTTGGGGACTAGCGGTGGGTGAAGAGCAGTACTTC. This translates into CASSWGLAVGEEQYF.

The J gene is TRBJ1-5, the V gene TRBV5-1; 8 positions match TRBD1. Looked up from germline, CDR1 is SGHRS and CDR2 is YFSETQ. Trimming took 0 bases from V and 6 from J; bases not matched to a gene: 8. The CDR3 runs 16 residues. In nucleotides, the CDR3 is TGCGCCAGCAGCTTGGGAGAAGGACAGGGAGTTCAGCCCCAGCATTTT. It yields the protein CASSLGEGQGVQPQHF.

There are a few counts of this clonotype. The gene calls are TRBV15 and TRBJ2-3, with D perhaps matching TRBD2 (5 bases). Per the germline V gene, CDR1 is LNHNV and CDR2 is YYDKDF (reference sequence). Trimming cost V 0 bases and J 2 bases, with 12 bases left between them. The CDR3 covers 16 residues. The CDR3 here is CATSREPAVVTDTQYF. DNA for the CDR3: TGTGCCACCAGCAGAGAGCCAGCGGTTGTCACAGATACGCAGTATTTT.

Only a few counts were recorded for this clonotype. The chain combines TRBV11-2 with TRBJ1-2; unclear D gene. Germline V gives CDR1 SGHAT, CDR2 FQNNGV. V lost 5 bases and J lost 7, with 20 bases in between. This CDR3 spans 15 amino acids. The CDR3 bases are TGTGCCAGCAGCCCCCTTCCAGGCGTCGCGGTTGGCTACACCTTC. Protein product: CASSPLPGVAVGYTF.

V is TRBV20-1 and J is TRBJ2-5; no firm D call. The CDR3 extends over 12 amino acids. Germline CDR1 and CDR2: DFQATT and SNEGSKA (reference sequence). Trimming took 3 bases from V and 5 from J, leaving 10 bases between them. CDR3 DNA sequence: TGCAGTGCTAGCTCGAGGCGGGAGACCCAGTACTTC. It encodes CSASSRRETQYF.

The rearrangement uses TRBV5-1 and TRBJ1-5; weak D call: TRBD1 (6 bases). The CDR3 runs 15 residues. In germline, CDR1 is SGHRS, CDR2 YFSETQ. Trimming removed 3 bases from V and 3 bases from J, with 13 bases in between. This chain's CDR3 is CASSWTGHNNQPQHF. CDR3 in DNA: TGCGCCAGCAGCTGGACGGGACACAACAATCAGCCCCAGCATTTT.

The gene calls are TRBV10-3 and TRBJ2-1, with D unclear. This CDR3 spans 11 amino acids. V was pared by 6 bases and J by 6 bases, with 6 bases between. CDR1 is ENHRY and CDR2 is SYGVKD in the germline V gene. The CDR3 sequence: CAIRDLNEQFF. The CDR3 region has the DNA TGTGCCATCAGGGACCTCAATGAGCAGTTCTTC.

The V and J genes are TRBV20-1 and TRBJ1-1; TRBD1 might be the D (6 bases). CDR3 length equals 13 residues. The V end was cut by 4 bases, the J end by 0 bases, with 9 bases between. Germline CDR1 is DFQATT and CDR2 is SNEGSKA (reference sequence). The CDR3: CSAKDRVNTEAFF. CDR3 in DNA: TGCAGTGCTAAGGACAGAGTGAACACTGAAGCTTTCTTT.

In its sample, this clonotype ranks as medium-sized. The chain uses TRBV7-3 and TRBJ1-1; no firm D call. With 5 bases removed from V and 0 bases from J, the gap between germline ends came to 7 bases. This CDR3 has 13 amino acids. In germline, CDR1 is SGHTA, CDR2 FQGTGA. The chain's CDR3 is CASSPYLNTEAFF. The CDR3 DNA reads as TGTGCCAGCAGCCCCTATCTGAACACTGAAGCTTTCTTT. The full variable domain, its missing parts supplied by reference TRBV7-3 and TRBJ1-1, is GAGVSQTPSNKVTEKGKYVELRCDPISGHTALYWYRQSLGQGPEFLIYFQGTGAADDSGLPNDRFFAVRPEGSVSTLKIQRTERGDSAVYLCASSPYLNTEAFFGQGTRLTVV.

There are a few counts of this clonotype. This sequence joins TRBV20-1 and TRBJ2-3, with a weak D call TRBD2 (6 bases). The CDR3 spans 13 residues. Per the germline V gene, CDR1 is DFQATT and CDR2 is SNEGSKA (reference sequence). V lost 4 bases and J lost 6, with 14 bases in between. Here the CDR3 reads CSANGGPVDTQYF. The CDR3 DNA reads as TGCAGTGCTAACGGGGGTCCCGTCGATACGCAGTATTTT.

In its sample, this clonotype was seen a few times. The gene calls are TRBV19 and TRBJ2-2; perhaps TRBD1 as D (6 bases). Germline V gene sequence: CDR1 LNHDA, CDR2 SQIVND (reference sequence). This CDR3 has 15 amino acids. Trimming shortened V by 7 bases and J by 7 bases, and 19 bases separated the two germline ends. DNA of the CDR3: TGTGCCAGTACCCCGGGGACGACAGGATTCGGGGAGCTGTTTTTT. It codes for CASTPGTTGFGELFF. The full variable domain, with the rest looked up from reference TRBV19 and TRBJ2-2, is DGGITQSPKYLFRKEGQNVTLSCEQNLNHDAMYWYRQDPGQGLRLIYYSQIVNDFQKGDIAEGYSVSREKKESFPLTVTSAQKNPTAFYLCASTPGTTGFGELFFGEGSRLTVL.

The V and J genes are TRBV20-1 and TRBJ2-3, with no clear D. Germline CDR1 is DFQATT and CDR2 is SNEGSKA (reference sequence). V was trimmed by 0 bases and J by 6 bases, leaving 7 bases between them. CDR3 length: 12 residues. The CDR3 DNA reads TGCAGTGCTAGAGATATTCCGGATACGCAGTATTTT. As protein: CSARDIPDTQYF.

This clonotype was seen a handful of times. The chain is built from TRBV24-1 and TRBJ2-1; 9 bases are a match to TRBD2. Trimming removed 3 bases from V and 0 bases from J; junction bases left unmatched: 5. Germline V gene data show CDR1 as KGHDR and CDR2 as SFDVKD. The CDR3 is 17 amino acids. CDR3 DNA: TGTGCCACCAGTGATCCCCATAGCGGGAGCTCCTACAATGAGCAGTTCTTC. This sequence encodes CATSDPHSGSSYNEQFF.

This clonotype was counted between two and nine times. This chain joins TRBV7-2 and TRBJ1-1; weak D call: TRBD1 (6 bases). Between the trimmed V and J ends, which lost 3 bases and 4 bases, there was a span of 12 bases. CDR3 size: 14 residues. Germline values: CDR1 SGHTA, CDR2 FQGNSA. DNA for the CDR3: TGTGCCAGCAGCTTTTACAGGGATTCCACTGAAGCTTTCTTT. Protein product: CASSFYRDSTEAFF.

The V gene is TRBV7-2, the J gene TRBJ2-7; TRBD1 agrees at 9 bases. The CDR3 is made up of 14 amino acids. CDR1 SGHTA and CDR2 FQGNSA come from the germline V gene. The junction had 2 bases not matched to a gene; V was cut back by 4 bases and J by 1 base. CDR3 amino acids: CASSSDRGSYEQYF. In DNA form, the CDR3 reads TGTGCCAGCAGCTCAGACAGGGGGTCCTACGAGCAGTACTTC.

This clonotype came up a few times. The chain employs TRBV5-6 and TRBJ1-2; D uncertain. CDR1 and CDR2 from the germline V gene are SGHDT and YYEEEE. CDR3 length equals 14 residues. Trimming removed 4 bases at V and 4 bases at J, with 14 bases between. The CDR3 spells CASSLPGFAYGYTF. The CDR3 nucleotides read TGTGCCAGCAGCCTCCCGGGGTTTGCCTATGGCTACACCTTC.

This clonotype has a handful of counts. V and J are TRBV12-3 or TRBV12-4 and TRBJ2-1, with TRBD1 matching 8 bases. The CDR3 length is 15 residues. V was pared by 7 bases and J by 5 bases, with 10 bases of the junction left unmatched. The CDR3 spells CASTPPGGANNEQFF. CDR3 bases: TGTGCCAGCACCCCCCCAGGGGGCGCAAACAATGAGCAGTTCTTC.

V is TRBV6-4 and J is TRBJ1-2; tentatively, D is TRBD1 (5 bases). The germline V gene has CDR1 MRHNA and CDR2 SNTAGT. V lost 0 bases, J lost 4 bases, and 18 bases lay in between. The CDR3 has 17 amino acids. The CDR3 coding sequence is TGTGCCAGCAGTGACTCGTGGCAGGGACCCTCTGCCTATGGCTACACCTTC. This encodes CASSDSWQGPSAYGYTF.

The gene calls are TRBV2 and TRBJ1-6, with D hard to call. V lost 2 bases and J lost 6, with 11 bases in between. CDR1 and CDR2 (germline): SNHLY, FYNNEI. The CDR3 spans 15 residues. The CDR3 sequence is CASSEMTRPNSPLHF. CDR3 bases: TGTGCCAGCAGTGAAATGACAAGGCCTAATTCACCCCTCCACTTT.

The chain joins TRBV6-5 to TRBJ1-6; no reliable D call. From germline, CDR1 is MNHEY and CDR2 SVGAGI. This CDR3 region has 18 residues. The germline V and J ends were trimmed by 0 bases and 0 bases, with 12 bases remaining between them. The CDR3 protein is CASSYSIPRSSYNSPLHF. Written as DNA, the CDR3 is TGTGCCAGCAGTTACTCGATACCTAGGAGCTCCTATAATTCACCCCTCCACTTT.

This chain links TRBV18 with TRBJ2-3; the D gene is possibly TRBD1 (5 bases). V gave up 1 base and J gave up 11 bases, with 10 bases separating them. The CDR3 spans 12 residues. Germline V gene sequence: CDR1 KGHSH, CDR2 LQKENI. CDR3 amino acids: CASSPQGRMQYF. The DNA for the CDR3 is TGTGCCAGCTCACCACAGGGGCGCATGCAGTATTTT.